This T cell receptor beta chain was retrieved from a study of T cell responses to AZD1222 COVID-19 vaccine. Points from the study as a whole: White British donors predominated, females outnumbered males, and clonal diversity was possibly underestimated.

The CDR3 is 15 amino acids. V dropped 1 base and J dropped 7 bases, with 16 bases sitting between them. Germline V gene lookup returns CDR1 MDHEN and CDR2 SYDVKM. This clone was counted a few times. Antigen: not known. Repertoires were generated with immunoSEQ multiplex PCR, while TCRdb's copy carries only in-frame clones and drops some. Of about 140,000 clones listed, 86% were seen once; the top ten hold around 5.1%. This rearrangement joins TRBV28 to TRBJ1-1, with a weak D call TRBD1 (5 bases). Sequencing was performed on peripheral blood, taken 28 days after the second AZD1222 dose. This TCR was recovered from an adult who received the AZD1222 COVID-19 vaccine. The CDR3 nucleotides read TGTGCCAGCAGTTTATTATGGCAGGGTAGGGGTGAAGCTTTCTTT. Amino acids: CASSLLWQGRGEAFF.